The present TCR beta chain was sequenced within a study of blood T cell repertoires in COVID-19 (dated by TCRdb to about 2020). At the level of the whole study: Samples covering the acute and convalescent phases of COVID-19 were provided by collaborators in the United States, Italy and Spain. The material from the prospective study consisted of cDNA or gDNA derived from T cells, B-cell-depleted T cells, or PBMCs. Deeply sampled blood TCRbeta repertoires from subjects exposed to, actively infected with, or recovered from COVID-19 were included in the dataset. The repertoires were made available in a free public database intended to serve as a resource for research on the immune response to SARS-CoV-2. Samples were obtained from the ongoing ImmuneRACE study (first 160 participants) and from 950 to 1,500 subjects provided by 6 global collaborators. The sample metadata nearly always contained a de-identified subject ID, COVID-19 status, age in years and sex. Where available, HLA class I and class II types were obtained from metadata supplied by the sample provider rather than from assay-based typing.

TCRbeta CDR3 regions were amplified from genomic DNA by means of the immunoSEQ Assay, a bias-controlled multiplex PCR. The paper's data handling went like this. Within the assay, amplification of reference gene primers was used to estimate how many nucleated cells each sample contained. Sequence reads were collapsed and filtered to measure the absolute abundance of every unique TCRbeta CDR3 rearrangement. For each sample, productive Simpson clonality was calculated by taking the square root of Simpson's diversity index across productive rearrangements. In TCRdb, the immuneACCESS table is reduced to in-frame sequences with V and J assigned. These tables do not hold every clone; where another copy was compared, an unresolved V gene accounts for under half, and the others remain unexplained. For V, J and clone size, that table is used; D and trimming come from the DNA. This sample comprises about 60,000 clones, around 85% of them detected only once. The ten largest clones take up less than 20% of the sample.

Beyond this particular receptor, the publication reports: How much clinical and demographic metadata was included differed by source and by participant, and the metadata was provided uncurated.

This clone has only a few counts. What antigen it recognizes has not been identified. No base quality values were provided; no much bigger clone lies one nucleotide off. Collaborating institutions collected whole blood in K2EDTA tubes following their own protocols. Collaborator samples were shipped for TCRbeta analysis as frozen whole blood, isolated PBMCs, or DNA extracted from either sample type. Including cysteine and phenylalanine, the CDR3 has 13 amino acids. The read is trimmed to its CDR3 DNA, 39 bases read in frame from base 1. Relative to germline, V is 6 bases shorter and J is 4 bases shorter, with 12 bases between their ends.

The receptor was isolated from a human donor in a cohort sampled during active COVID-19. The chain employs TRBV12-3 or TRBV12-4 and TRBJ2-5; the D segment could be TRBD2, given 5 matching bases. Sequencing was performed on peripheral blood. CDR3 reads: CASRREPPETQYF. The sequence in DNA is TGTGCCAGCAGGAGGGAGCCACCAGAGACCCAGTACTTC.